This entry features one T cell receptor (beta chain) sequence. Assay: immunoSEQ multiplex PCR; the TCRdb copy retains only in-frame clones and omits some. The sample lists around 150,000 clones, roughly 84% seen once, with around 8% in the top ten. The CDR3 is 15 residues long. V shed 3 bases and J shed 9 bases, with 15 bases lying between them. Germline-derived CDR1 and CDR2 are SGHTA and FQGNSA. The data were taken from a study of blood T cell repertoires in COVID-19. Sequencing was performed on peripheral blood. The chain employs TRBV7-2 and TRBJ1-6, with D unresolved. The origin of this receptor is a woman aged 55-69 years with COVID-19, enrolled during active disease. CDR3 coding DNA: TGTGCCAGCAGCTTCGACACCCATATCGGTTCACCCCTCCACTTT. Protein product: CASSFDTHIGSPLHF.